One TCR beta chain is described in this entry. This entry belongs to a study of blood T cell repertoires in COVID-19. Study-level information: The United States, Italy and Spain supplied acute and convalescent COVID-19 samples. From T cells, B-cell-depleted T cells, or PBMCs came the material, which was cDNA or gDNA.

Per the germline V gene, CDR1 is SNHLY and CDR2 is FYNNEI. CDR3 size: 16 residues. V shed 3 bases and J shed 3 bases, with 15 bases lying between them. Original handling: Reference gene primers were amplified, and this amplification served to estimate nucleated cell counts. Produced via immunoSEQ multiplex PCR; TCRdb's table is partial and in-frame only. V and J calls and clone size follow that table, whereas D and trimming were derived from the DNA. The repertoire has approximately 400,000 clones, 70% to 85% of them found once; the top ten carry roughly 1.1%. The chain combines TRBV2 with TRBJ2-1, with D possibly TRBD1 on 5 matching bases. The sequence derives from a human donor with acute or convalescent COVID-19. The donor label of this sample is uncertain. The material sequenced was peripheral blood. CDR3 sequence: CASSDSEQELYNEQFF. For the CDR3, the DNA is TGTGCCAGCAGTGATTCCGAACAGGAACTCTACAATGAGCAGTTCTTC.